Each of the 8 T cell receptor beta chains below was sequenced from the same sample in a study of blood T cell repertoires in COVID-19. This table comes from immunoSEQ multiplex PCR, and its TCRdb copy is limited to in-frame clones, with some not included. The sample yields about 250,000 clones, around 88% seen once. The sample consisted of peripheral blood. These receptors were collected from a man older than 75 with acute or convalescent COVID-19.

The chain joins TRBV5-4 to TRBJ1-4; possibly TRBD1 for D (5 bases). The length of the CDR3 is 15 residues. V was pared by 7 bases and J by 0 bases, with 13 bases between. From germline, CDR1 is SGHNT and CDR2 YYREEE (reference sequence). CDR3 in DNA: TGTGCCAGCGGATCGTTAGGGGCAACTAATGAAAAACTGTTTTTT. This gives the protein CASGSLGATNEKLFF.

The chain recombines TRBV9 with TRBJ2-2; possibly TRBD2 for D (7 bases). Trimming left V 0 bases short and J 7 bases short, with 16 bases between. The germline gives CDR1 SGDLS, CDR2 YYNGEE. CDR3 length: 16 amino acids. CDR3: CASSVAPRGAIGELFF. Written as DNA, the CDR3 is TGTGCCAGCAGCGTAGCCCCTCGGGGGGCGATCGGGGAGCTGTTTTTT.

As to this clone: The junction differs from germline at one of its ends, possibly a read error. J is TRBJ1-2 and V is TRBV14; no clear D. Germline V gene data show CDR1 as SGHDN and CDR2 as FVKESK. The CDR3 totals 13 residues. The CDR3 DNA follows: TGTGCCAGCAGCCGAAGCCTTAACTCTGGCTACACCTTC. Translated: CASSRSLNSGYTF.

V and J are TRBV28 and TRBJ2-1, with a weak D call TRBD2 (7 bases). Germline loops: CDR1 MDHEN, CDR2 SYDVKM. Trimming cost V 7 bases and J 5 bases, with 18 bases left between them. The CDR3 loop spans 15 amino acids. CDR3 loop: CASKYTAGADNEQFF. The CDR3, as DNA: TGTGCCAGCAAATATACGGCGGGGGCTGACAATGAGCAGTTCTTC.

This clone has more than one count but fewer than ten. The chain couples TRBV3-1 (or the pseudogene TRBV3-2) to TRBJ1-2; D is perhaps TRBD1 (6 bases). The V gene's germline CDR1 is LGHDT and CDR2 YNNKEL (reference sequence). V lost 1 base and J 3 bases, leaving 9 bases between the germline ends. This CDR3 has 14 residues. CDR3: CASSQGAGDYGYTF. CDR3 in DNA: TGTGCCAGCAGCCAAGGGGCAGGGGACTATGGCTACACCTTC.

The chain combines TRBV14 with TRBJ1-1; unclear D gene. Deletions cut 0 bases from V and 10 bases from J, with 12 bases between. Per germline, CDR1 SGHDN and CDR2 FVKESK. The CDR3 has 13 amino acids. CDR3 sequence (DNA): TGTGCCAGCAGCCAAGATATAAGCGGGAGAGCTTTCTTT. It translates to CASSQDISGRAFF.

The J gene is TRBJ2-2, the V gene TRBV7-8, with 7 positions matching TRBD1. The germline V gene has CDR1 SGHVS and CDR2 FQNEAQ. This CDR3 is 15 amino acids long. J gave up 6 bases and V 2 bases, and 6 bases lay outside the gene matches. This chain's CDR3 is CASSLLQRGPGELFF. The CDR3 DNA sequence: TGTGCCAGCAGCTTACTACAGAGGGGGCCCGGGGAGCTGTTTTTT.

This clone appeared a few times. The gene calls are TRBV29-1 and TRBJ1-2, with a tentative D call TRBD1 (5 bases). V was cut by 2 bases and J by 5 bases, with 12 bases left in between. CDR1 and CDR2 from the germline V gene are SQVTM and ANQGSEA. This CDR3 has 13 residues. CDR3 loop: CSVETGRTYGYTF. The CDR3 DNA follows: TGCAGCGTTGAAACTGGACGGACATATGGCTACACCTTC. Using reference TRBV29-1 and TRBJ1-2 for the parts outside the CDR3, the full variable domain is SAVISQKPSRDICQRGTSLTIQCQVDSQVTMMFWYRQQPGQSLTLIATANQGSEATYESGFVIDKFPISRPNLTFSTLTVSNMSPEDSSIYLCSVETGRTYGYTFGSGTRLTVV.